This TCR beta chain emerged from a study of blood T cell repertoires in COVID-19. Across the whole study: Researchers got acute and convalescent COVID-19 samples from the United States, Italy and Spain. Sample material is recorded as cDNA or gDNA derived from T cells, B-cell-depleted T cells, or PBMCs.

This clone was detected only once. The CDR3 contains 15 residues. J was trimmed by 2 bases and V by 5 bases; bases with no gene match: 3. Per germline, CDR1 KGHDR and CDR2 SFDVKD. Authors' analysis steps: Reference gene primer amplification yielded estimated nucleated cell counts. TCRdb's table, derived via immunoSEQ multiplex PCR, lists solely in-frame clones and lacks some. That table supplies the V and J calls and clone size; D and trimming were determined from the DNA. This table has 170,000 or so clones, roughly 86% appearing once. The TCR comes from a man between 50 and 59 years old with active or convalescent COVID-19. This chain joins TRBV24-1 and TRBJ2-1, with 9 nucleotides matching TRBD2. Sequencing was carried out using peripheral blood. For the CDR3, the DNA is TGTGCCACCAGTGCTGCGGGGGGGACCTACAATGAGCAGTTCTTC. It encodes CATSAAGGTYNEQFF.